This T cell receptor beta chain appears in the sequencing data of a study of T cells expressing NK-cell markers. Study details: Eight donors were sequenced, seven testing HCMV-seropositive and one testing seronegative.

Study-wide findings and caveats: The CD3+CD56-NKG2C+ fraction of a few donors was also led by these clonotypes.

The CDR3 totals 13 residues. Germline V CDR1 and CDR2: MNHEY, SMNVEV (reference sequence). A word on this clonotype: The antigen remains undetermined.

It was by 5'RACE template switching with UMIs that TCR beta cDNA was made. TCRdb reworked the 5' RACE reads into one entry per CDR3 protein, no DNA. The table lists around 100,000 distinct CDR3 sequences. Sequencing was performed on blood T cells: a sorted CD56 or NKG2C T cell subset, CD4+ or CD8+ T cells, or bulk PBMC T cells (not recorded which). The chain is built from TRBV27 and TRBJ1-2; lacking DNA, the TRBD1 call made by TCRdb goes unchecked. The sequence came from a woman aged 18 to 75 in good health. The CDR3 protein is CASSLRVSYGYTF.